The 25 T cell receptor beta chains in this list originate from one sample, sequenced in a study of CXCR3-negative and CXCR3-positive naive CD8 T cells. General study points: Higher TRB CDR3 hydrophobicity marked CXCR3-positive naive cells relative to CXCR3-negative naive cells.

The antigens these receptors bind are not known. Researchers prepared the TRB cDNA libraries using 5' RACE with UMI labels. No DNA is given; TCRdb re-called the 5' RACE reads and lists each CDR3 protein once. Its listing shows about 57,000 distinct CDR3 sequences. The specimen was naive CXCR3+ CD8+ T cells from blood. Indicated subset: CD45RO-CCR7+CD27+CD95- naive CD8+ T cells expressing CXCR3 (TNR3+). These receptor sequences come from a human donor in good health. Some clones in this sample may be carry-over from other donors' samples.

The chain joins TRBV6-2 or TRBV6-3 to TRBJ2-2. CDR3 length: 16 amino acids. Germline V lookup: CDR1 MNHEY, CDR2 SVGEGT. The CDR3 sequence: CASTLADVVDTGELFF.

V and J are TRBV21-1 and TRBJ2-1. TRBV21-1 is given as a pseudogene. This CDR3 comprises 17 residues. The CDR3 region is CASSKGRDRGTYNEQFF.

This sequence joins TRBV7-3 and TRBJ2-1. The CDR3 has 13 amino acids. Germline V gene lookup returns CDR1 SGHTA and CDR2 FQGTGA. The CDR3 region is CASSLMSHNEQFF.

This chain joins TRBV15 and TRBJ1-5. The germline CDR1 and CDR2 sequences are LNHNV and YYDKDF (reference sequence). The CDR3 runs 16 residues. This CDR3 reads CATSRGPTALEQPQHF. The full variable domain, in which reference TRBV15 and TRBJ1-5 provide the parts outside the CDR3, is DAMVIQNPRYQVTQFGKPVTLSCSQTLNHNVMYWYQQKSSQAPKLLFHYYDKDFNNEADTPDNFQSRRPNTSFCFLDIRSPGLGDTAMYLCATSRGPTALEQPQHFGDGTRLSIL.

The V gene is TRBV4-3, the J gene TRBJ2-5; TCRdb's D call of TRBD1 is untestable without DNA. The CDR3 is 15 amino acids. Per germline, CDR1 LGHNA and CDR2 YSLEER. CDR3 in amino acids: CASSQDLGPRETQYF.

The chain carries TRBV29-1 and TRBJ2-7. The length of the CDR3 is 11 residues. The V gene's germline CDR1 is SQVTM and CDR2 ANQGSEA. The CDR3 sequence is CSVELGNEQYF.

The gene calls are TRBV10-2 and TRBJ2-7; the TCRdb D gene call, TRBD1, has no DNA to confirm it. This CDR3 comprises 15 residues. Germline CDR1 WSHSY, CDR2 SAAADI. CDR3 sequence reads: CASSVRGRGGDEQYF.

V usage is TRBV9 and J usage is TRBJ2-7; TCRdb's D gene call, TRBD1, goes unchecked for lack of DNA. The CDR3 is made up of 14 amino acids. Per germline, CDR1 SGDLS and CDR2 YYNGEE. This CDR3 reads CASSVVPGLNEQYF. The full variable domain, completed using reference TRBV9 and TRBJ2-7, is DSGVTQTPKHLITATGQRVTLRCSPRSGDLSVYWYQQSLDQGLQFLIQYYNGEERAKGNILERFSAQQFPDLHSELNLSSLELGDSALYFCASSVVPGLNEQYFGPGTRLTVT.

V usage is TRBV7-9 and J usage is TRBJ2-5; TCRdb's assignment of TRBD1 cannot be checked, as there is no DNA. In germline, CDR1 is SEHNR, CDR2 FQNEAQ (reference sequence). The CDR3 covers 15 residues. The CDR3 loop is CASSTPGQGRETQYF.

CDR3: CSVKHAMNTEAFF. The rearrangement uses TRBV29-1 and TRBJ1-1. The CDR3 has 13 amino acids. The germline gives CDR1 SQVTM, CDR2 ANQGSEA.

The rearrangement uses TRBV29-1 and TRBJ2-2; TCRdb indicates TRBD1, and absent DNA this call remains unverified. Looked up from germline, CDR1 is SQVTM and CDR2 is ANQGSEA. This CDR3 is 15 amino acids long. This CDR3 reads CSVAGVDRATGELFF.

The V gene is TRBV10-1, the J gene TRBJ1-2. Germline lookup yields CDR1 WNHNN and CDR2 SYGVQD (reference sequence). This CDR3 is built from 15 residues. CDR3 amino acids: CARPEVSSANYGYTF.

The rearrangement links TRBV29-1 to TRBJ2-1; TCRdb picks TRBD1, but there is no DNA to check that call. CDR1 SQVTM and CDR2 ANQGSEA come from the germline V gene. The CDR3 covers 15 residues. CDR3 sequence reads: CSVGGTAGSYNEQFF.

The rearrangement links TRBV9 to TRBJ1-1. In germline, CDR1 is SGDLS, CDR2 YYNGEE. The CDR3 is made up of 14 amino acids. This CDR3 is CASSVESVAAEAFF.

This chain connects TRBV7-9 to TRBJ1-1; no DNA is available, so the TRBD1 call from TCRdb remains unchecked. Per germline, CDR1 SEHNR and CDR2 FQNEAQ (reference sequence). There are 15 residues in the CDR3. The CDR3 protein is CASSPPVWGDTEAFF. Based on the CDR3 plus reference TRBV7-9 and TRBJ1-1, the full variable domain is DTGVSQNPRHKITKRGQNVTFRCDPISEHNRLYWYRQTLGQGPEFLTYFQNEAQLEKSRLLSDRFSAERPKGSFSTLEIQRTEQGDSAMYLCASSPPVWGDTEAFFGQGTRLTVV.

The chain combines TRBV27 with TRBJ2-7; checking the TCRdb D call of TRBD2 is not possible without DNA. The CDR3 spans 12 residues. Germline CDR1 and CDR2: MNHEY and SMNVEV (reference sequence). The CDR3 spells CVGGLAGNEQYF.

This chain connects TRBV6-2 or TRBV6-3 to TRBJ2-3; TCRdb picks TRBD2, but there is no DNA to check that call. Germline V lookup: CDR1 MNHEY, CDR2 SVGEGT. The CDR3 loop spans 14 amino acids. This CDR3 is CASSRYSTGDTQYF.

The chain has TRBV5-1 and TRBJ1-1. The CDR3 has 15 amino acids. CDR1 is SGHRS and CDR2 is YFSETQ in the germline V gene. The CDR3 is CASSLAMGWNTEAFF.

Its frequency marks this clonotype as medium-sized. V is TRBV4-3 and J is TRBJ1-1. Per germline, CDR1 LGHNA and CDR2 YSLEER. This CDR3 contains 15 residues. The CDR3 spells CASSQDYSMNTEAFF.

V gene TRBV14 combines with J gene TRBJ2-1; no DNA is available, so the TRBD1 call from TCRdb remains unchecked. The CDR3 extends over 15 amino acids. Looked up from germline, CDR1 is SGHDN and CDR2 is FVKESK. CDR3 sequence reads: CASSQSGTLYNEQFF. Variable domain in full (rest from reference TRBV14 and TRBJ2-1): EAGVTQFPSHSVIEKGQTVTLRCDPISGHDNLYWYRRVMGKEIKFLLHFVKESKQDESGMPNNRFLAERTGGTYSTLKVQPAELEDSGVYFCASSQSGTLYNEQFFGPGTRLTVL.

The chain employs TRBV6-2 or TRBV6-3 and TRBJ2-1; no DNA is available, so the TRBD1 call from TCRdb remains unchecked. The germline V gene encodes CDR1 MNHEY and CDR2 SVGEGT. The CDR3 sequence is 15 residues long. This CDR3 reads CASSYLRGAGNEQFF.

The rearrangement links TRBV6-6 to TRBJ2-7; TCRdb outputs TRBD2, but without DNA this stays unchecked. This CDR3 contains 17 residues. Germline CDR1 and CDR2: MNHNY and SVGAGI (reference sequence). The CDR3 region is CASSYWYRDSTRYEQYF.

J is TRBJ2-7 and V is TRBV5-4; lacking DNA, the TRBD2 call made by TCRdb goes unchecked. CDR1 is SGHNT, CDR2 YYREEE, per germline (reference sequence). This CDR3 is built from 14 residues. The CDR3 spells CASSWGTSFYEQYF. Drawing the rest from reference TRBV5-4 and TRBJ2-7, the complete variable domain is ETGVTQSPTHLIKTRGQQVTLRCSSQSGHNTVSWYQQALGQGPQFIFQYYREEENGRGNFPPRFSGLQFPNYSSELNVNALELDDSALYLCASSWGTSFYEQYFGPGTRLTVT.

The chain couples TRBV5-5 to TRBJ2-5; TCRdb's assignment of TRBD2 cannot be checked, as there is no DNA. The germline gives CDR1 SGHKS, CDR2 YYEKEE (reference sequence). This CDR3 comprises 17 residues. CDR3 sequence: CASSLEGSSGGGETQYF. Variable domain in full (rest from reference TRBV5-5 and TRBJ2-5): DAGVTQSPTHLIKTRGQQVTLRCSPISGHKSVSWYQQVLGQGPQFIFQYYEKEERGRGNFPDRFSARQFPNYSSELNVNALLLGDSALYLCASSLEGSSGGGETQYFGPGTRLLVL.

The genes are TRBV29-1 and TRBJ2-1; the TCRdb D gene call, TRBD1, has no DNA to confirm it. Germline loops: CDR1 SQVTM, CDR2 ANQGSEA. The CDR3 has 14 amino acids. CDR3 protein: CSATDRGLVDEQFF.